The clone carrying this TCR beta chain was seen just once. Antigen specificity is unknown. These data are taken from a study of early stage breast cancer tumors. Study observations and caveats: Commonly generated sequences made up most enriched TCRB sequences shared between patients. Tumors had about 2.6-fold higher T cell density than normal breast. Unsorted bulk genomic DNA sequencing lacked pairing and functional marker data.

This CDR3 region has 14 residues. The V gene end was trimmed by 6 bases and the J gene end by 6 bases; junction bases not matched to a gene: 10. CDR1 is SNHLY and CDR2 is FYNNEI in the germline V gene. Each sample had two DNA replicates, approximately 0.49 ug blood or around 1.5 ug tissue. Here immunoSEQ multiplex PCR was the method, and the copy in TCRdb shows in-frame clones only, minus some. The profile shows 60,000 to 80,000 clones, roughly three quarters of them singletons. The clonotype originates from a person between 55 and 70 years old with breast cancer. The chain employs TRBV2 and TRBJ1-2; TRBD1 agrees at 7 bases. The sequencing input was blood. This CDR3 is CASRVGRGDDGYTF. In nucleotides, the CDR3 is TGTGCCAGCAGAGTGGGCAGGGGGGACGATGGCTACACCTTC.